This T cell receptor beta chain was identified during a study of T cell responses to AZD1222 COVID-19 vaccine. Method: immunoSEQ multiplex PCR; TCRdb's copy keeps in-frame clones and lacks some. This table has under 100,000 clones, roughly 85% appearing once. The germline gives CDR1 MNHEY, CDR2 SVGAGI. CDR3 length equals 12 residues. V dropped 6 bases and J dropped 7 bases, with 12 bases sitting between them. This clone was counted once. The clonotype was recovered from an adult who received the AZD1222 COVID-19 vaccine. Sample: peripheral blood, taken 28 days after the second AZD1222 dose. The chain uses TRBV6-5 and TRBJ1-2, with D hard to call. The CDR3 here is CASSRVGSGYTF. CDR3 nucleotides: TGTGCCAGCAGCCGGGTTGGGAGTGGCTACACCTTC.